One T cell receptor (beta chain) is described in this entry. This sample was included in a study of blood T cell repertoires in COVID-19. Looking at the study overall: Some COVID-19 samples were acute and others convalescent; all came from the United States, Italy and Spain. Sample material is recorded as cDNA or gDNA derived from T cells, B-cell-depleted T cells, or PBMCs.

The germline V gene encodes CDR1 SEHNR and CDR2 FQNEAQ (reference sequence). V was pared by 5 bases and J by 1 base, with 11 bases between. This CDR3 region has 14 residues. Authors' methods: From reference gene primer amplification, estimates of nucleated cell counts were derived. Libraries were prepared by immunoSEQ multiplex PCR; TCRdb keeps only in-frame clonotypes and omits some of them. The V and J calls and clone size are taken from that table; D and trimming were inferred from the DNA. The repertoire holds roughly 350,000 clones, with about 85% as singletons. The chain carries TRBV7-9 and TRBJ1-1; no clear D. The clonotype originates from a woman under 30 with acute or convalescent COVID-19. Material for sequencing was peripheral blood. CDR3 region: CASSLLQPNTEAFF. Written as DNA, the CDR3 is TGTGCCAGCAGCCTGTTACAGCCGAACACTGAAGCTTTCTTT.